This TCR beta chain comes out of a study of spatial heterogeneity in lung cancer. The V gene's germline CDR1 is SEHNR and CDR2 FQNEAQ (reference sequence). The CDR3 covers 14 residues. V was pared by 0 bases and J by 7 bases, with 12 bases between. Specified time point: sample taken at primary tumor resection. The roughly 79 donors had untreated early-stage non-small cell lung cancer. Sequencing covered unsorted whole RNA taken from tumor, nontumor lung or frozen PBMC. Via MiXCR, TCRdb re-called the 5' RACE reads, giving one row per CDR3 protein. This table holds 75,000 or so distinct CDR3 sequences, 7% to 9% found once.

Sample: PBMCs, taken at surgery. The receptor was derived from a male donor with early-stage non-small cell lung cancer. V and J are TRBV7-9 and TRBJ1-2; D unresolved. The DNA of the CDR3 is TGTGCCAGCAGCTTAGCAGGGTTAGAATTTGGCTACACCTTC. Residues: CASSLAGLEFGYTF.